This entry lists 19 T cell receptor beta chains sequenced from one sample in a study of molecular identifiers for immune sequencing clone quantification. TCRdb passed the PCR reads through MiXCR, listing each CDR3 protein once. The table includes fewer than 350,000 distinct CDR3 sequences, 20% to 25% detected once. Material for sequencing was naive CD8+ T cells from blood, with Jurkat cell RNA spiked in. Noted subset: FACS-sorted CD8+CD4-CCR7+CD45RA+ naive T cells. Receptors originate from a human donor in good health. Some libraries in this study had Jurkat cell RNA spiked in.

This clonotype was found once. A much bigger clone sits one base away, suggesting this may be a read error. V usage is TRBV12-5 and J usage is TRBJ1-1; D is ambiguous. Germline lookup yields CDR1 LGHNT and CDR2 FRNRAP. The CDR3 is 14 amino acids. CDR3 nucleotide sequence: TGTGCTAGTGGTTTTTCCGTGCAGAACACTGTAGCTTTCTTT. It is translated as CASGFSVQNTVAFF.

CDR3: CASSPLTGGLRYTEAFF. Here the CDR3 DNA reads TGTGCCAGCAGCCCTTTGACAGGGGGCTTAAGGTACACTGAAGCTTTCTTT. V usage is TRBV27 and J usage is TRBJ1-1, with 10 nucleotides matching TRBD1. Per the germline V gene, CDR1 is MNHEY and CDR2 is SMNVEV (reference sequence). The CDR3 spans 17 residues. V trimming: 6 bases; J trimming: 3 bases; junction bases outside the gene matches: 13.

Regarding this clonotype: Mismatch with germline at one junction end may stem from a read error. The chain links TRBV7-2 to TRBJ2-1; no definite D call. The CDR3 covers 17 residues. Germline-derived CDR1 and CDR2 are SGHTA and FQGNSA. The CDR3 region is CASSERFTRTYYNERFF. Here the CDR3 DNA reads TGTGCCAGCAGCGAACGCTTTACTCGTACCTACTACAATGAGCGGTTCTTC.

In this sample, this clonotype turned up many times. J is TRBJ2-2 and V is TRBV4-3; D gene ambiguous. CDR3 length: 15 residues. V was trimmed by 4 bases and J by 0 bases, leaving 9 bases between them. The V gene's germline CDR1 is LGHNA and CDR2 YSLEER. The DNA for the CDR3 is TGCGCCAGCAGCCCTGCAAAAGCGAACACCGGGGAGCTGTTTTTT. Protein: CASSPAKANTGELFF.

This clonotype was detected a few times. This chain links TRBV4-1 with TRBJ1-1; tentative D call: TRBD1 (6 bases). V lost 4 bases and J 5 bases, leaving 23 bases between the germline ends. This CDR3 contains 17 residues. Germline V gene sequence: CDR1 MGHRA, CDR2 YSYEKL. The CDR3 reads CASSRLRDGGVRTEAFF. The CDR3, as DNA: TGCGCCAGCAGCCGGCTACGGGACGGGGGCGTAAGGACTGAAGCTTTCTTT.

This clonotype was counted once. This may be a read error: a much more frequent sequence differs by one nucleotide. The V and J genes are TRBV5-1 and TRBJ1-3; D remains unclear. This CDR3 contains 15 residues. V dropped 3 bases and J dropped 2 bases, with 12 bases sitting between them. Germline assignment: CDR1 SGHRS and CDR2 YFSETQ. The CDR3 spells CASSSEGAAGNTIYF. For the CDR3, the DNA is TGCGCCAGCAGCTCGGAGGGTGCAGCTGGAAACACCATATATTTT.

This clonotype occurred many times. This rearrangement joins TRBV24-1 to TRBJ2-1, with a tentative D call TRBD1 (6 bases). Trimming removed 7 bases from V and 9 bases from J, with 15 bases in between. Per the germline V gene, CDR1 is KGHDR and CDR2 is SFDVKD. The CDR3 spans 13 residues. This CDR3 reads CATRSRGEGEQFF. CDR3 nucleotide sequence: TGTGCCACCAGGAGCAGGGGCGAAGGTGAGCAGTTCTTC.

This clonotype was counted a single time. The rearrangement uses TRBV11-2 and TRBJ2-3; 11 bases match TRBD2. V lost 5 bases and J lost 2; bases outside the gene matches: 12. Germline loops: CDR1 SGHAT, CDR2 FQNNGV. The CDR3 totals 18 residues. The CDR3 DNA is TGTGCCAGCAGCGCGCGCCTAGCGGGGGGCCTCCCCACAGATACGCAGTATTTT. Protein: CASSARLAGGLPTDTQYF.

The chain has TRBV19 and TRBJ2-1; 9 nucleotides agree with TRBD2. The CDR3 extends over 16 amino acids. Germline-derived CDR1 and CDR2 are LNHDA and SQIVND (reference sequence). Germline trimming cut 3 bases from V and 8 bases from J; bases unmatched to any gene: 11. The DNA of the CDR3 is TGTGCCAGTAGTATTGTTGGCGGGGGGGCCTCCTATGAGCAGTTCTTC. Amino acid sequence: CASSIVGGGASYEQFF.

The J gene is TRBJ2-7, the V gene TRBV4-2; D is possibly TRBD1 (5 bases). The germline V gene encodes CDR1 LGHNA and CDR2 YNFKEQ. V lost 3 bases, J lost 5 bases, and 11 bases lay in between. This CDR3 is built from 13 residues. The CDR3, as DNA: TGTGCCAGCAGCCAGGCGATACAGGACGAGCAGTACTTC. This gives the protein CASSQAIQDEQYF.

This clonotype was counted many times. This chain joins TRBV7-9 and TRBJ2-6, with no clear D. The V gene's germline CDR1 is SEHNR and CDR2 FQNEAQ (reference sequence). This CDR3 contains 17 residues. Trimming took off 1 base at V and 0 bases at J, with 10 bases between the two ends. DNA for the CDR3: TGTGCCAGCAGCTTAGTTATGGTCACCTCTGGGGCCAACGTCCTGACTTTC. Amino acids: CASSLVMVTSGANVLTF.

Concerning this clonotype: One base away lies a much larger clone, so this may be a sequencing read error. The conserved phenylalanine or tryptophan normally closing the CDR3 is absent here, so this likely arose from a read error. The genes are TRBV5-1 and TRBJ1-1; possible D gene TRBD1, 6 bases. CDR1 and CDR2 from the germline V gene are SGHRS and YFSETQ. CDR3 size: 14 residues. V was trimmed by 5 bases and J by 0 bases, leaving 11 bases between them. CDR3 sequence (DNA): TGCGCCAGCAGGCCAGGGGACATGAACACTGAAGCTTTCTCT. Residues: CASRPGDMNTEAFS.

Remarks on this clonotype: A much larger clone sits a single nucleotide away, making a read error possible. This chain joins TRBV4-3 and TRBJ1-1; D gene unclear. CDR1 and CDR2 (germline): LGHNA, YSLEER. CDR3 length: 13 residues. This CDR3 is CASGQARGTEAFF. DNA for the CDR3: TGCGCCAGCGGCCAAGCCCGAGGCACTGAAGCTTTCTTT.

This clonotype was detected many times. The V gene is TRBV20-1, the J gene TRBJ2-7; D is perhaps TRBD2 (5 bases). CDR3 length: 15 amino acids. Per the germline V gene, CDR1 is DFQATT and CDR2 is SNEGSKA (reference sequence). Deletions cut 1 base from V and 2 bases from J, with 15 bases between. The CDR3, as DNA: TGCAGTGCTAGAGTAGGTGGGGAGTCCACCTACGAGCAGTACTTC. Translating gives CSARVGGESTYEQYF.

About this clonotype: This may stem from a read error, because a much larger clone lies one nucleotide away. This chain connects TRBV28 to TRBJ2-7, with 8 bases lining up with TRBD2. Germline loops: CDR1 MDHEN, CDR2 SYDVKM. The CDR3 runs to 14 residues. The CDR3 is CASRALADLGERYF. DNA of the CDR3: TGTGCCAGCAGGGCACTAGCGGACTTGGGCGAGCGGTACTTC.

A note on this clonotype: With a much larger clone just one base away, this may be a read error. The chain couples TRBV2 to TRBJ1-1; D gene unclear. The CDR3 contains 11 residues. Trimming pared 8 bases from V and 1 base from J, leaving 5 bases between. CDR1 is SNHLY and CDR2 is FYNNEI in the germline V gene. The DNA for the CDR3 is TGTGCCAGCGCTGAGAACACTGAAGCTTTCTTT. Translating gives CASAENTEAFF. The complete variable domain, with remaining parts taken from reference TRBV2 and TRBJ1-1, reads EPEVTQTPSHQVTQMGQEVILRCVPISNHLYFYWYRQILGQKVEFLVSFYNNEISEKSEIFDDQFSVERPDGSNFTLKIRSTKLEDSAMYFCASAENTEAFFGQGTRLTVV.

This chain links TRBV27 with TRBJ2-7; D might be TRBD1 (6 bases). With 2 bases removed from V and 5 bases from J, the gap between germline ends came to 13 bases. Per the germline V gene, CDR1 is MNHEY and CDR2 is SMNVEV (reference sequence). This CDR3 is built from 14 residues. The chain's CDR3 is CASSLTGKGDEQYF. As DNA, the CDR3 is TGTGCCAGCAGTTTAACAGGGAAGGGGGACGAGCAGTACTTC.

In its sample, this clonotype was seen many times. CDR3 amino acids: CASSYSPTGGDQPQHF. Written as DNA, the CDR3 is TGTGCCAGCAGTTACTCCCCGACAGGGGGGGATCAGCCCCAGCATTTT. The gene calls are TRBV6-2 or TRBV6-3 and TRBJ1-5, with 9 bases aligning to TRBD1. V lost 0 bases, J lost 5 bases, and 5 bases stayed unmatched. Per the germline V gene, CDR1 is MNHEY and CDR2 is SVGEGT. The CDR3 spans 16 residues.

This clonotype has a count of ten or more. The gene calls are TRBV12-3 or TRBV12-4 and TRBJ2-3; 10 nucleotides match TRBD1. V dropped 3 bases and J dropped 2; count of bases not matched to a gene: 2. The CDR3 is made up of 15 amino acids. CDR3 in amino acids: CASSFDRGHTDTQYF. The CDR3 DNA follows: TGTGCCAGCAGTTTCGACAGGGGGCACACAGATACGCAGTATTTT.